These T cell receptor beta chains were read from a single sample in a study of blood T cell repertoires in COVID-19. Some clones are missing from TCRdb's copy, which holds only in-frame ones; the method was immunoSEQ multiplex PCR. The table lists over 130,000 clones, roughly 80% of them singletons. Specimen: peripheral blood. These receptors originate from a man between 50 and 59 years old with acute or convalescent COVID-19. Both conserved end residues are part of each CDR3. D genes are given only for firm matches. Some rows have no size entry. The others give once, few or many, or a class for an expanded clone.

.,TRBD1,TRBV3-1/TRBV3-2,TRBJ1-4,CASSQGVLSEKLFF,TGTGCCAGCAGTCAGGGGGTGTTATCTGAAAAACTGTTTTTT
.,.,TRBV5-1,TRBJ1-1,CASSLGALEEAFF,TGCGCCAGCAGCTTGGGGGCTTTAGAAGAAGCTTTCTTT
.,.,TRBV30,TRBJ1-3,CAWGPGANTIYF,TGTGCCTGGGGCCCAGGGGCGAACACCATATATTTT
.,.,TRBV23-1,TRBJ1-4,CASSRPVRAINEKLFF,TGCGCCAGCAGTCGTCCGGTCAGGGCGATTAATGAAAAACTGTTTTTT
.,TRBD1,TRBV6-5,TRBJ2-3,CASSKGTGGTDTQYF,TGTGCCAGCAGTAAGGGGACAGGGGGCACAGATACGCAGTATTTT
.,TRBD1,TRBV27,TRBJ1-1,CASSLSRGDRGETKNTEAFF,TGTGCCAGCAGTTTATCGAGGGGAGACAGGGGCGAAACGAAGAACACTGAAGCTTTCTTT
.,.,TRBV5-1,TRBJ1-2,CASSLADQSFYGYTF,TGCGCCAGCAGCTTGGCAGATCAGTCTTTCTATGGCTACACCTTC
many,.,TRBV4-2,TRBJ1-2,CASSQDRGNYGYTF,TGTGCCAGCAGCCAAGACAGGGGAAACTATGGCTACACCTTC
few,.,TRBV18,TRBJ1-1,CASSPGHPTNTEAFF,TGTGCCAGCTCACCAGGGCACCCGACGAACACTGAAGCTTTCTTT
few,.,TRBV19,TRBJ2-5,CASSLRDQETQYF,TGTGCCAGTAGTCTAAGAGACCAAGAGACCCAGTACTTC
few,TRBD2,TRBV7-8,TRBJ2-3,CASSLGWTSGLDTQYF,TGTGCCAGCAGCTTAGGGTGGACTAGCGGGTTAGATACGCAGTATTTT
.,TRBD1,TRBV3-1/TRBV3-2,TRBJ2-7,CASSQGGQGFNEQYF,TGTGCCAGCAGCCAAGGGGGACAGGGGTTCAACGAGCAGTACTTC
.,.,TRBV20-1,TRBJ1-1,CSASTFVGASEAFF,TGCAGTGCTAGTACATTTGTTGGGGCCTCTGAAGCTTTCTTT
.,TRBD2,TRBV12-5,TRBJ2-2,CASGLADTSGVTGGELFF,TGTGCTAGTGGTTTGGCTGATACTAGCGGGGTCACAGGCGGGGAGCTGTTTTTT
.,.,TRBV7-3,TRBJ1-5,CASSLTGNQPQHF,TGTGCCAGCAGCTTAACCGGGAATCAGCCCCAGCATTTT
.,.,TRBV7-9,TRBJ1-2,CASSFGENYGYTF,TGTGCCAGCAGCTTCGGGGAGAACTATGGCTACACCTTC
once,.,TRBV12-3/TRBV12-4,TRBJ2-5,CASTPRREETQYF,TGTGCCAGCACCCCCCGCCGGGAGGAGACCCAGTACTTC
few,TRBD1,TRBV4-1,TRBJ2-2,CASSGLRGRTGELFF,TGCGCCAGCAGCGGACTTAGGGGGCGCACCGGGGAGCTGTTTTTT
.,.,TRBV7-3,TRBJ2-5,CASAGGGEETQYF,TGTGCCAGCGCCGGAGGGGGGGAAGAGACCCAGTACTTC
.,TRBD1,TRBV10-2,TRBJ1-6,CASSDRENSPLHF,TGCGCCAGCTCAGACAGGGAAAATTCACCCCTCCACTTT
.,.,TRBV30,TRBJ1-4,CAWSVPATNEKLFF,TGTGCCTGGAGTGTACCGGCAACTAATGAAAAACTGTTTTTT
.,TRBD1,TRBV5-1,TRBJ1-1,CASSPGTGWVTEAFF,TGCGCCAGCAGCCCAGGGACAGGGTGGGTAACTGAAGCTTTCTTT
.,TRBD1,TRBV5-4,TRBJ1-1,CASRLTGENTEAFF,TGTGCCAGCAGACTCACAGGGGAAAACACTGAAGCTTTCTTT
.,.,TRBV18,TRBJ1-1,CASSPEVGAQDTEAFF,TGTGCCAGCTCACCAGAAGTGGGGGCGCAGGACACTGAAGCTTTCTTT
.,.,TRBV28,TRBJ1-5,CASSLLAPAQPQHF,TGTGCCAGCAGTTTATTAGCGCCAGCTCAGCCCCAGCATTTT
once,.,TRBV2,TRBJ1-3,CASRGTNGNTIYF,TGTGCCAGCAGGGGGACAAATGGAAACACCATATATTTT
.,TRBD1,TRBV29-1,TRBJ1-2,CSVLVQGDDYGYTF,TGCAGCGTCCTGGTACAGGGGGATGACTATGGCTACACCTTC
.,TRBD1,TRBV25-1,TRBJ2-4,CASSEWRTGNANIQYF,TGTGCCAGCAGTGAATGGCGGACAGGCAACGCAAACATTCAGTACTTC
.,TRBD2,TRBV7-6,TRBJ2-7,CASSLKRGVFPLSYEQYF,TGTGCCAGCAGCTTAAAGCGGGGGGTTTTCCCACTCTCCTACGAGCAGTACTTC
.,TRBD1,TRBV24-1,TRBJ1-3,CATSDSTGGSGNTIYF,TGTGCCACCAGTGATTCGACAGGGGGGTCTGGAAACACCATATATTTT
.,.,TRBV30,TRBJ1-5,CAWSGGTDQPQHF,TGTGCCTGGAGCGGGGGGACGGATCAGCCCCAGCATTTT
.,TRBD1,TRBV2,TRBJ1-1,CASRVGQENTEAFF,TGTGCCAGCAGGGTGGGACAGGAAAACACTGAAGCTTTCTTT
.,.,TRBV27,TRBJ1-1,CASSPIFPPGGKDTEAFF,TGTGCCAGCAGTCCCATTTTTCCTCCGGGGGGCAAGGACACTGAAGCTTTCTTT
.,.,TRBV5-1,TRBJ1-2,CASSLGEIAGGANYGYTF,TGCGCCAGCAGCTTGGGGGAAATCGCAGGAGGGGCGAACTATGGCTACACCTTC
.,TRBD1,TRBV19,TRBJ2-5,CASRTGEETQYF,TGTGCCAGTCGGACAGGGGAAGAGACCCAGTACTTC
.,.,TRBV5-5,TRBJ2-7,CASSGGPGSYEQYF,TGTGCCAGCAGCGGGGGCCCGGGCTCCTACGAGCAGTACTTC
.,.,TRBV19,TRBJ1-5,CASSILSQPQHF,TGTGCCAGTAGTATTTTATCGCAGCCCCAGCATTTT
.,.,TRBV6-1,TRBJ2-7,CASSELVYAIYEQYF,TGTGCCAGCAGTGAGTTGGTCTATGCGATCTACGAGCAGTACTTC
.,.,TRBV7-2,TRBJ1-2,CASSGGGPGASRGYTF,TGTGCCAGCAGCGGCGGGGGGCCAGGGGCGTCGCGGGGCTACACCTTC
.,TRBD1,TRBV5-1,TRBJ2-2,CASSRDRGVGELFF,TGCGCCAGCAGCCGGGACAGGGGAGTCGGGGAGCTGTTTTTT
.,.,TRBV21-1,TRBJ2-5,CASSKEARGLMVGQETQYF,TGTGCCAGCAGCAAAGAGGCCAGGGGGCTGATGGTGGGGCAAGAGACCCAGTACTTC
once,TRBD1,TRBV25-1,TRBJ1-6,CASIEGGTGDSPLHF,TGTGCCAGCATCGAAGGAGGGACAGGGGATTCACCCCTCCACTTT
once,.,TRBV6-5,TRBJ1-5,CASSQQGGNQPQHF,TGTGCCAGCAGCCAACAGGGCGGCAATCAGCCCCAGCATTTT
few,.,TRBV30,TRBJ1-3,CAWSLPSGGNTIYF,TGTGCCTGGAGTCTCCCCTCGGGTGGAAACACCATATATTTT
.,.,TRBV27,TRBJ1-4,CASAKRGMTGANEKLFF,TGTGCCAGCGCGAAACGGGGTATGACTGGAGCTAATGAAAAACTGTTTTTT
.,.,TRBV7-6,TRBJ1-5,CASSLDPRGASNQPQHF,TGTGCCAGCAGCTTAGACCCACGGGGGGCTAGCAATCAGCCCCAGCATTTT
few,.,TRBV11-2,TRBJ2-2,CASSNLRGAGELFF,TGTGCCAGCAGCAACCTCCGGGGAGCCGGGGAGCTGTTTTTT
.,TRBD2,TRBV3-1/TRBV3-2,TRBJ2-6,CASSPLAGGRWANVLTF,TGTGCCAGCAGCCCTCTAGCGGGGGGGCGCTGGGCCAACGTCCTGACTTTC
.,.,TRBV6-5,TRBJ1-6,CASSYDRPLRSPLHF,TGTGCCAGCAGTTATGACAGGCCTCTTCGGTCACCCCTCCACTTT
.,.,TRBV9,TRBJ1-2,CASSALTGYGYTF,TGTGCCAGCAGCGCCCTGACAGGATATGGCTACACCTTC
few,.,TRBV30,TRBJ1-5,CAWSHRVDQPQHF,TGTGCCTGGAGTCACAGGGTAGATCAGCCCCAGCATTTT
.,TRBD1,TRBV11-2,TRBJ2-7,CASSTWTGYSDEQYF,TGTGCCAGCAGCACCTGGACAGGGTATAGCGACGAGCAGTACTTC